The 29 T cell receptor beta chains below were found in one sample sequenced in a study of blood T cell repertoires in COVID-19. The protocol was immunoSEQ multiplex PCR, while the TCRdb copy is restricted to in-frame clones and leaves out a portion. The sample records more than 200,000 clones, about 88% being singletons. The sequenced sample consisted of peripheral blood. These receptors came from a man in his sixties or seventies with acute or convalescent COVID-19.

The chain couples TRBV6-1 to TRBJ1-1; D remains unclear. The CDR3 loop spans 14 amino acids. Germline values: CDR1 MNHNS, CDR2 SASEGT. Trimming removed 0 bases from V and 3 bases from J, with 8 bases in between. CDR3 loop: CASSEAGGYTEAFF. DNA of the CDR3: TGTGCCAGCAGTGAAGCAGGCGGTTACACTGAAGCTTTCTTT.

This rearrangement joins TRBV5-1 to TRBJ2-3; tentatively, D is TRBD1 (5 bases). Trimming stripped 0 bases from V and 2 bases from J, with 10 bases between. Germline lookup yields CDR1 SGHRS and CDR2 YFSETQ. The CDR3 covers 15 residues. The DNA of the CDR3 is TGCGCCAGCAGCTTGGTCACAGGACCCACAGATACGCAGTATTTT. Translation gives CASSLVTGPTDTQYF.

The genes are TRBV9 and TRBJ2-1, with 11 bases lining up with TRBD2. The CDR3 runs 15 residues. V was clipped by 0 bases and J by 8 bases; unmatched bases: 4. Germline CDR1 is SGDLS and CDR2 is YYNGEE. The CDR3 reads CASSVVVAGGYEQFF. The DNA of the CDR3 is TGTGCCAGCAGCGTAGTGGTAGCGGGAGGGTATGAGCAGTTCTTC.

The V gene is TRBV7-9, the J gene TRBJ1-2, with D possibly being TRBD1 (5 bases). The CDR3 is made up of 12 amino acids. The ends were cut back, 1 base at V and 8 bases at J, with 8 bases in the middle. Germline V CDR1 and CDR2: SEHNR, FQNEAQ (reference sequence). The CDR3 nucleotides read TGTGCCAGCAGCTTAGTCGGGGGAGGCTACACCTTC. Its protein product is CASSLVGGGYTF.

This clone appeared once. V is TRBV11-2 and J is TRBJ2-2; TRBD1 might be the D (5 bases). From germline, CDR1 is SGHAT and CDR2 FQNNGV. V was cut by 3 bases and J by 1 base, with 6 bases left in between. The CDR3 consists of 14 residues. CDR3 loop: CASSFGQNTGELFF. Here the CDR3 DNA reads TGTGCCAGCAGCTTCGGACAGAACACCGGGGAGCTGTTTTTT.

The V gene is TRBV19, the J gene TRBJ1-3, with a possible D match to TRBD1 (5 bases). CDR1 is LNHDA and CDR2 is SQIVND in the germline V gene (reference sequence). The CDR3 consists of 16 residues. V gave up 7 bases and J gave up 3 bases, with 19 bases separating them. The CDR3: CASIGSDRVRGNTIYF. In DNA, the CDR3 is TGTGCCAGTATCGGCTCCGACAGAGTACGTGGAAACACCATATATTTT.

The chain has TRBV14 and TRBJ1-1, with D possibly matching TRBD1 (5 bases). CDR1 is SGHDN and CDR2 is FVKESK in the germline V gene. Deletions cut 4 bases from V and 4 bases from J, with 16 bases between. The CDR3 is 15 residues long. The CDR3 region is CASSRLTGDFTEAFF. The CDR3 bases are TGTGCCAGCAGCCGATTAACGGGGGACTTCACTGAAGCTTTCTTT.

This chain joins TRBV12-3 or TRBV12-4 and TRBJ1-2; 7 bases are shared with TRBD1. This CDR3 comprises 13 residues. J lost 13 bases, V lost 6 bases, and 14 bases had no gene match. The CDR3 DNA reads as TGTGCCAGCAGCCCTGGAGGGGGCGCCTCGAGCACCTTC. This sequence encodes CASSPGGGASSTF.

The chain links TRBV2 to TRBJ1-2; 8 bases agree with TRBD1. V lost 2 bases to trimming and J lost 7 bases; unmatched junction nucleotides: 6. The CDR3 covers 14 residues. Germline lookup yields CDR1 SNHLY and CDR2 FYNNEI. The CDR3 spells CASSEQGAGFGYTF. In DNA, the CDR3 is TGTGCCAGCAGTGAACAGGGGGCAGGGTTTGGCTACACCTTC. Full variable domain (outside the CDR3, taken from reference TRBV2 and TRBJ1-2): EPEVTQTPSHQVTQMGQEVILRCVPISNHLYFYWYRQILGQKVEFLVSFYNNEISEKSEIFDDQFSVERPDGSNFTLKIRSTKLEDSAMYFCASSEQGAGFGYTFGSGTRLTVV.

The CDR3 loop reads CASGQTRGETQYF. The DNA for the CDR3 is TGTGCTAGTGGCCAGACCAGGGGCGAGACCCAGTACTTC. The rearrangement uses TRBV12-5 and TRBJ2-5; D perhaps matches TRBD1 (6 bases). The V gene lost 6 bases and the J gene lost 5 bases, with 13 bases spanning the gap. This CDR3 is 13 amino acids long. The V gene's germline CDR1 is LGHNT and CDR2 FRNRAP.

The genes are TRBV4-2 and TRBJ2-3, with 10 positions matching TRBD2. The CDR3 sequence is 18 residues long. V lost 0 bases to trimming and J lost 1 base; unmatched junction nucleotides: 7. CDR1 and CDR2 from the germline V gene are LGHNA and YNFKEQ. The CDR3 sequence: CASSQDRTSGARTDTQYF. The DNA of the CDR3 is TGTGCCAGCAGCCAAGATAGGACTAGCGGAGCCCGCACAGATACGCAGTATTTT.

CDR3 sequence reads: CATSGQGSQPQHF. In DNA form, the CDR3 reads TGTGCCACCAGCGGACAGGGGAGCCAGCCCCAGCATTTT. The J gene is TRBJ1-5, the V gene TRBV15; 9 bases fit TRBD1. The CDR3 runs 13 residues. Germline CDR1 LNHNV, CDR2 YYDKDF (reference sequence). V lost 5 bases, J lost 7 bases, and 3 bases stayed unmatched.

This sequence joins TRBV3-1 (or the pseudogene TRBV3-2) and TRBJ1-2, with D unresolved. The CDR3 extends over 14 amino acids. Trimming left V 3 bases short and J 6 bases short, with 14 bases between. Germline V CDR1 and CDR2: LGHDT, YNNKEL (reference sequence). CDR3 residues: CASSHLSRRHGYTF. The CDR3 region has the DNA TGTGCCAGCAGCCACCTATCGAGGAGGCATGGCTACACCTTC.

The sample holds one count of this clone. V usage is TRBV28 and J usage is TRBJ1-5, with a possible D match to TRBD1 (5 bases). V was pared by 3 bases and J by 3 bases, with 9 bases between. Germline V CDR1 and CDR2: MDHEN, SYDVKM. The CDR3 runs to 14 residues. The CDR3, as DNA: TGTGCCAGCAGTTTTCGGGGGTACAATCAGCCCCAGCATTTT. Its protein product is CASSFRGYNQPQHF.

The chain joins TRBV19 to TRBJ2-1; possible D gene TRBD1, 5 bases. Germline V gene lookup returns CDR1 LNHDA and CDR2 SQIVND (reference sequence). There are 16 residues in the CDR3. V was cut by 5 bases and J by 2 bases, with 16 bases left in between. CDR3 amino acids: CASSPRQQVPYNEQFF. CDR3 in DNA: TGTGCCAGTAGTCCACGACAGCAAGTACCCTACAATGAGCAGTTCTTC.

V and J are TRBV12-3 or TRBV12-4 and TRBJ1-2; 7 bases are a match to TRBD1. V gave up 5 bases and J gave up 8 bases; unmatched junction bases: 8. The CDR3 sequence is 13 residues long. In DNA, the CDR3 is TGTGCCAGCAGTAGTCAGGGGGTGGAAGGCTACACCTTC. Amino acids: CASSSQGVEGYTF.

V gene TRBV7-6 combines with J gene TRBJ2-3, with 7 nucleotides matching TRBD2. The CDR3 covers 17 residues. J gave up 2 bases and V 2 bases, and 10 bases lay outside the gene matches. In germline, CDR1 is SGHVS, CDR2 FNYEAQ. CDR3 sequence: CASSLSVQRGDTDTQYF. The CDR3 DNA reads as TGTGCCAGCAGCTTAAGTGTCCAGCGGGGAGACACAGATACGCAGTATTTT.

This clone showed up just a few times. This chain links TRBV5-1 with TRBJ1-2, with D possibly matching TRBD1 (5 bases). Deletions cut 0 bases from V and 2 bases from J, with 11 bases between. The CDR3 has 15 residues. Germline assignment: CDR1 SGHRS and CDR2 YFSETQ. DNA for the CDR3: TGCGCCAGCAGCTTGGCGGCAGGGTTCAACTATGGCTACACCTTC. Its protein product is CASSLAAGFNYGYTF.

This chain links TRBV7-9 with TRBJ2-1, with a possible D match to TRBD2 (6 bases). The CDR3 totals 13 residues. V lost 7 bases, J lost 0 bases, and 7 bases lay in between. CDR1 is SEHNR and CDR2 is FQNEAQ in the germline V gene (reference sequence). CDR3 amino acids: CASKTSSYNEQFF. The CDR3 DNA sequence: TGTGCCAGCAAGACTAGCTCCTACAATGAGCAGTTCTTC.

The chain uses TRBV3-1 (or the pseudogene TRBV3-2) and TRBJ1-2; D is unclear. The CDR3 consists of 13 residues. V was cut by 4 bases and J by 1 base, with 7 bases left in between. Germline V gene lookup returns CDR1 LGHDT and CDR2 YNNKEL (reference sequence). Written as DNA, the CDR3 is TGTGCCAGCAGCCCCCGACATAACTATGGCTACACCTTC. It translates to CASSPRHNYGYTF.

V and J are TRBV7-3 and TRBJ1-1; 8 bases match TRBD1. The CDR3 length is 13 residues. Germline V lookup: CDR1 SGHTA, CDR2 FQGTGA. V was clipped by 5 bases and J by 5 bases; unmatched bases: 4. The CDR3 DNA reads TGTGCCAGCAGCCGGACAGGGAGGACTGAAGCTTTCTTT. This gives the protein CASSRTGRTEAFF.

This clone was seen a handful of times. The chain couples TRBV7-2 to TRBJ2-7; maybe TRBD2 (5 bases). Germline CDR1 SGHTA, CDR2 FQGNSA. The germline V and J ends were trimmed by 5 bases and 0 bases, with 11 bases remaining between them. This CDR3 is built from 14 residues. The CDR3 nucleotides are TGTGCCAGCAGCCTTGACTATATCTCCTACGAGCAGTACTTC. Its protein is CASSLDYISYEQYF.

The chain carries TRBV3-1 (or the pseudogene TRBV3-2) and TRBJ1-3; D is possibly TRBD1 (5 bases). V lost 3 bases and J 8 bases, leaving 8 bases between the germline ends. CDR1 is LGHDT, CDR2 YNNKEL, per germline (reference sequence). The CDR3 totals 12 residues. CDR3 loop: CASSQWGDTIYF. The DNA of the CDR3 is TGTGCCAGCAGCCAGTGGGGGGACACCATATATTTT.

This chain joins TRBV5-5 and TRBJ1-1; TRBD1 matches at 8 bases. Per germline, CDR1 SGHKS and CDR2 YYEKEE (reference sequence). With 4 bases clipped from V and 4 bases from J, the junction kept 6 bases outside the gene matches. CDR3 size: 14 residues. Written as DNA, the CDR3 is TGTGCCAGCAGCGAGGGACAGGTTCGCACTGAAGCTTTCTTT. Residues: CASSEGQVRTEAFF.

The chain carries TRBV3-1 (or the pseudogene TRBV3-2) and TRBJ2-1; D is unresolved. This CDR3 contains 11 residues. CDR1 is LGHDT, CDR2 YNNKEL, per germline (reference sequence). V was trimmed by 2 bases and J by 15 bases, leaving 11 bases between them. CDR3 protein: CASSQSVLRFF. In DNA form, the CDR3 reads TGTGCCAGCAGCCAATCAGTTTTACGGTTCTTC.

The genes are TRBV18 and TRBJ1-4; 7 positions match TRBD1. Germline loops: CDR1 KGHSH, CDR2 LQKENI. The CDR3 has 16 residues. The ends lost 5 bases at V and 5 bases at J; junction bases unmatched: 11. The CDR3, as DNA: TGTGCCAGCTCAGCCTCGACAGGGCAACTCAATGAAAAACTGTTTTTT. Translated: CASSASTGQLNEKLFF.

The chain links TRBV3-1 (or the pseudogene TRBV3-2) to TRBJ1-1; the match to TRBD1 covers 9 bases. This CDR3 has 14 residues. Germline CDR1 and CDR2: LGHDT and YNNKEL (reference sequence). J was trimmed by 6 bases and V by 5 bases; bases with no gene match: 7. The CDR3 loop reads CASSGGQGISEAFF. The CDR3 region has the DNA TGTGCCAGCAGCGGAGGACAGGGGATCTCTGAAGCTTTCTTT.

The rearrangement joins TRBV5-5 to TRBJ1-5, with D perhaps matching TRBD1 (5 bases). The V end lost 0 bases, the J end lost 6 bases, and 10 bases lay between the germline ends. Germline-derived CDR1 and CDR2 are SGHKS and YYEKEE (reference sequence). The CDR3 runs to 14 residues. The CDR3 nucleotides are TGTGCCAGCAGCTTGGGTGACGGGGGTCAGCCCCAGCATTTT. This codes for CASSLGDGGQPQHF.

The chain links TRBV2 to TRBJ1-2, with 7 bases identical to TRBD1. The junction had 12 bases not matched to a gene; V was cut back by 6 bases and J by 8 bases. Germline assignment: CDR1 SNHLY and CDR2 FYNNEI. The CDR3 runs to 14 residues. The CDR3 DNA sequence: TGTGCCAGCAGCGGACGACAGGGCGGTGCGGGCTACACCTTC. Protein: CASSGRQGGAGYTF.